The present T cell receptor (beta chain) was sequenced within a study of regulatory T cells in long-lasting Graves disease. The CDR3 loop spans 13 amino acids. V trimming: 3 bases; J trimming: 3 bases; junction bases outside the gene matches: 4. From germline, CDR1 is GTSNPN and CDR2 SVGIG (reference sequence). Concerning this clonotype itself: Its cognate antigen is unknown.

Whole-study findings and limits: With persistent disease, TRBV28, TRBJ1-2 and TRBJ2-5 were the favored segments.

According to the study, TCR beta libraries were built with iRepertoire HTBI primers and CDR3-region Arm-PCR. TCRdb re-derived calls from the multiplex PCR reads in MiXCR, one entry per CDR3 protein. The profile shows about 460,000 distinct CDR3 sequences, approximately 14% of them singletons. Time point denoted: newly diagnosed GD, antithyroid drugs for less than 3 months. RNA isolated from PBMCs was used to make the TCR library. The data also belong to a second study, concerning T cells in Graves' hyperthyroidism and ophthalmopathy. In that study: The TCR CDR3 first-round RT-PCR relied on the HTBI primer set.

The clonotype comes from a woman aged 50 to 60 with Graves disease. This chain joins TRBV30 and TRBJ2-7; 8 nucleotides agree with TRBD1. Sequencing used peripheral blood mononuclear cells (PBMCs), obtained at new diagnosis, from a patient treated with antithyroid drugs. The CDR3 here is CAWSRQGFYEQYF. As DNA, the CDR3 is TGTGCCTGGAGCCGACAGGGGTTCTACGAGCAGTACTTC.